This is a list of T cell receptor beta chains from one sample in a study of cytomegalovirus exposure and HLA in healthy donors. Method: immunoSEQ multiplex PCR; TCRdb's copy keeps in-frame clones and lacks some. This repertoire shows 150,000 to 200,000 clones, roughly 85% found once; its top ten account for approximately 2.1%. The specimen was PBMCs. The receptors come from a woman in her forties or fifties in good health and CMV-seronegative. Each CDR3 is given with its conserved first and last residue.

V,J,CDR3
TRBV5-1,TRBJ2-5,CASSSGRLEGETQYF
TRBV2,TRBJ2-1,CASSRDRGRTRLADEQFF
TRBV6-6,TRBJ2-5,CASSYSGLADETQYF
TRBV13,TRBJ2-3,CASSPLTSGYTDTQYF
TRBV18,TRBJ1-2,CASSLGDSGGYGYTF
TRBV11-2,TRBJ2-1,CASSLRVLAPSEQFF
TRBV28,TRBJ1-5,CASRQAAQPQHF
TRBV6-5,TRBJ1-1,CASSPLDSMNTEAFF
TRBV6-1,TRBJ2-7,CASSDTGAPSYEQYF
TRBV19,TRBJ2-1,CASSFILAGLSSYNEQFF
TRBV6-5,TRBJ1-5,CASSPGTAWNQPQHF
TRBV14,TRBJ2-3,CASSRGGAWTDTQYF
TRBV11-3,TRBJ2-5,CASSPGGSGRNQETQYF
TRBV4-1,TRBJ2-5,CASSNKRESGLETQYF
TRBV5-1,TRBJ1-3,CASTLSGDGNTIYF
TRBV27,TRBJ1-2,CASRHSGGGYTF
TRBV30,TRBJ1-3,CAWSQGSGNTIYF
TRBV30,TRBJ2-7,CAWKLAGYEQYF
TRBV30,TRBJ2-6,CAWSAGTGETGANVLTF
TRBV30,TRBJ1-5,CAWSVGGNQPQHF
TRBV18,TRBJ1-4,CASSLQGKANEKLFF
TRBV7-2,TRBJ2-1,CASSSQQGSEQFF
TRBV28,TRBJ2-7,CASSLLPLRSSYEQYF
TRBV21-1,TRBJ2-1,CASSNSGWAGEQFF
TRBV9,TRBJ2-2,CASSPRTGETGELFF
TRBV7-9,TRBJ2-7,CASSPSGGSEQYF
TRBV18,TRBJ2-7,CASSPDMGHPNREQYF
TRBV15,TRBJ2-7,CATSRDQPGGPYEQYF
TRBV28,TRBJ2-3,CASSSLRDLTTDTQYF
TRBV28,TRBJ1-2,CASSLFTGGFGYTF
TRBV11-2,TRBJ2-5,CASSLVFPSGRERETQYF
TRBV19,TRBJ2-5,CASRDRGRETQYF
TRBV10-3,TRBJ2-7,CAISESKAGVYEQYF
TRBV6-1,TRBJ2-4,CASSASPTGYGRNIQYF
TRBV30,TRBJ1-2,CAWSPLFFGYTF
TRBV2,TRBJ1-1,CASSGQGNTEAFF
TRBV5-1,TRBJ2-7,CASSLEGQTNF
TRBV6-5,TRBJ1-5,CASSSHRDSNQPQHF
TRBV6-1,TRBJ2-7,CASSESLPPAGGEQYF